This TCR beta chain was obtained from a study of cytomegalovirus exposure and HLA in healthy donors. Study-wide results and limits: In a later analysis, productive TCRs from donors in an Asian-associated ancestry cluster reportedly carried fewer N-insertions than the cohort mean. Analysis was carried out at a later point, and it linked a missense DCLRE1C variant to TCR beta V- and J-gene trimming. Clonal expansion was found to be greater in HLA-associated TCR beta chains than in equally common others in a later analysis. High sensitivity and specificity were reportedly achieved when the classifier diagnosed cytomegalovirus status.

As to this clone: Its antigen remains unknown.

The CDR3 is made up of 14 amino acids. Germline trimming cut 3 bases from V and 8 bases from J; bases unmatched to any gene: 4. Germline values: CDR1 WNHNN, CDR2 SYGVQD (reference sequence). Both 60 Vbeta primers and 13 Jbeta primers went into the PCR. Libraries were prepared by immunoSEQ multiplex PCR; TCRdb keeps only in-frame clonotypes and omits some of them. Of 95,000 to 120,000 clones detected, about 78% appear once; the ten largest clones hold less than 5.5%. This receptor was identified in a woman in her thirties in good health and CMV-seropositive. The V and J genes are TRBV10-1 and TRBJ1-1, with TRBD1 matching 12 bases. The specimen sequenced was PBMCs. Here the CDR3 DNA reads TGCGCCAGCAGTGAAACCGGGACAGGGGGCGAAGCTTTCTTT. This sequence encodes CASSETGTGGEAFF.